This T cell receptor beta chain is from a study of regulatory T cells in long-lasting Graves disease. Per germline, CDR1 WSHSY and CDR2 SAAADI. This CDR3 spans 14 amino acids. V lost 8 bases and J 0 bases, leaving 8 bases between the germline ends. Through Arm-PCR of CDR3 regions and iRepertoire HTBI primers, TCR beta libraries were built. TCRdb re-derived calls from the multiplex PCR reads in MiXCR, one entry per CDR3 protein. The data hold about 520,000 distinct CDR3 sequences, with 12% observed a single time. As to time point: newly diagnosed GD, antithyroid drugs for less than 3 months. The TCR library was made from RNA extracted from PBMCs. These data also formed part of another study, on T cells in Graves' hyperthyroidism and ophthalmopathy.

V and J are TRBV10-2 and TRBJ2-6, with D perhaps assigned TRBD1 or TRBD2 (5 bases each). The sequence came from a woman in her twenties or thirties with Graves disease. The specimen comprised peripheral blood mononuclear cells (PBMCs), sampled at new diagnosis, from a patient treated with antithyroid drugs. The CDR3 here is CASWGNSGANVLTF. CDR3 nucleotide sequence: TGCGCCAGCTGGGGGAACTCTGGGGCCAACGTCCTGACTTTC.